This T cell receptor beta chain was identified during a study of cytomegalovirus exposure and HLA in healthy donors. PCR employed 60 Vbeta and 13 Jbeta primers. TCRdb's copy holds only in-frame clones and misses some; the assay was immunoSEQ multiplex PCR. The data show under 200,000 clones, over 80% seen once. Trimming removed 3 bases from V and 1 base from J, with 8 bases in between. Germline V gene lookup returns CDR1 SQVTM and CDR2 ANQGSEA. This CDR3 contains 13 residues. The sequence came from a human donor in good health. Sequenced material: PBMCs. The chain joins TRBV29-1 to TRBJ2-3; D gene ambiguous. The CDR3 coding sequence is TGCAGCGTTGAGAACAGTCGCACAGATACGCAGTATTTT. Translation: CSVENSRTDTQYF.